Shown below are 14 T cell receptor beta chains from a single sample sequenced in a study of T cells in Graves' hyperthyroidism and ophthalmopathy. The TCR beta CDR3 regions underwent amplification using RNA transcripts as the source. RT-PCR in the first round (using the HTBI primer set) targeted the TCR CDR3. One entry per CDR3 protein results from TCRdb running MiXCR on the multiplex PCR reads. The sample shows around 300,000 distinct CDR3 sequences, 14% of them seen only once. The sample was blood. The receptors shown here come from a woman aged 25 to 39 with Graves' hyperthyroidism.

Ten or more counts support this clonotype. This chain uses TRBV28 with TRBJ1-4; D remains unclear. Between the trimmed V and J ends, which lost 4 bases and 0 bases, there was a span of 15 bases. Germline V gene sequence: CDR1 MDHEN, CDR2 SYDVKM. The CDR3 length is 17 residues. CDR3 sequence: CASSSRISRTTNEKLFF. CDR3 nucleotide sequence: TGTGCCAGCAGTTCACGGATATCTAGGACAACTAATGAAAAACTGTTTTTT.

J is TRBJ2-7 and V is TRBV3-1; D may correspond to TRBD1 or TRBD2 (5 bases each). Trimming removed 4 bases from V and 2 bases from J, with 12 bases in between. This CDR3 contains 14 residues. CDR1 and CDR2 from the germline V gene are LGHDT and YNNKEL (reference sequence). CDR3 coding DNA: TGTGCCAGCAGCCCTGGGGGTAGAGCCTACGAGCAGTACTTC. Amino acids: CASSPGGRAYEQYF.

A remark on this clonotype: A read error may produce the germline difference seen at one junction end. The chain joins TRBV11-2 to TRBJ2-3, with a tentative D call TRBD2 (5 bases). Germline CDR1 and CDR2: SGHAT and FQNNGV. This CDR3 has 16 residues. CDR3 in amino acids: CASSQDGRGSTDTQYF. The CDR3 DNA follows: TGCGCCAGCAGCCAAGATGGTCGCGGGAGCACAGATACGCAGTATTTT.

This clonotype was observed many times. This chain connects TRBV15 to TRBJ1-2; the match to TRBD1 covers 8 bases. J lost 7 bases, V lost 5 bases, and 6 bases had no gene match. The CDR3 runs 13 residues. Germline V CDR1 and CDR2: LNHNV, YYDKDF (reference sequence). CDR3 coding DNA: TGTGCCACCAGCCCGACAGGGGTTACTGGCTACACCTTC. The encoded protein is CATSPTGVTGYTF.

The chain joins TRBV5-5 to TRBJ2-1; D is tentatively TRBD1 or TRBD2 (5 bases each). The length of the CDR3 is 16 residues. CDR1 and CDR2 (germline): SGHKS, YYEKEE (reference sequence). Deletions cut 2 bases from V and 4 bases from J, with 16 bases between. The CDR3 sequence: CASSFGTAVRYNEQFF. Written as DNA, the CDR3 is TGTGCCAGCAGCTTTGGGACGGCGGTGAGATACAATGAGCAGTTCTTC.

The chain has TRBV29-1 and TRBJ2-7; TRBD1 matches 7 bases. V dropped 3 bases and J dropped 6; count of bases not matched to a gene: 8. Germline V gives CDR1 SQVTM, CDR2 ANQGSEA. The CDR3 covers 13 residues. CDR3 sequence: CSVDETGSSEQYF. The CDR3 region has the DNA TGCAGCGTTGACGAGACAGGGTCTTCCGAGCAGTACTTC.

The chain has TRBV19 and TRBJ1-5, with TRBD1 identical over 12 bases. With 8 bases clipped from V and 0 bases from J, the junction kept 5 bases outside the gene matches. This CDR3 contains 16 residues. Germline loops: CDR1 LNHDA, CDR2 SQIVND (reference sequence). CDR3 DNA sequence: TGTGCCAGTGGGACAGGGGGCCCCTATAGCAATCAGCCCCAGCATTTT. Encoded protein: CASGTGGPYSNQPQHF.

The V gene is TRBV19, the J gene TRBJ2-2, with D uncertain. The V gene's germline CDR1 is LNHDA and CDR2 SQIVND (reference sequence). CDR3 length equals 14 residues. Between the trimmed V and J ends, which lost 3 bases and 6 bases, there was a span of 11 bases. CDR3 protein: CASSILLHPGELFF. CDR3 sequence (DNA): TGTGCCAGTAGTATCCTACTCCACCCCGGGGAGCTGTTTTTT.

This clonotype came up many times. The chain links TRBV6-4 to TRBJ2-6; D is undetermined. CDR3 size: 16 residues. Germline CDR1 MRHNA, CDR2 SNTAGT. Trimming cost V 0 bases and J 3 bases, with 9 bases left between them. Here the CDR3 reads CASSDSISFGANVLTF. DNA for the CDR3: TGTGCCAGCAGTGACTCTATTAGCTTTGGGGCCAACGTCCTGACTTTC.

This chain joins TRBV18 and TRBJ2-7; TRBD2 matches at 12 bases. Germline V gene data show CDR1 as KGHSH and CDR2 as LQKENI. J gave up 5 bases and V 2 bases, and 4 bases lay outside the gene matches. The CDR3 runs 15 residues. CDR3 amino acids: CASSPGLAGKDEQYF. The DNA of the CDR3 is TGTGCCAGCTCACCAGGACTAGCGGGAAAGGACGAGCAGTACTTC.

This clonotype occurred a few times. The CDR3 nucleotides read TGTGCCAGCAGCTTAGGGAGTTTCAACTATGGCTACACCTTC. It encodes CASSLGSFNYGYTF. The chain joins TRBV7-9 to TRBJ1-2, with D unresolved. V was cut by 1 base and J by 2 bases, with 8 bases left in between. The CDR3 covers 14 residues. Per germline, CDR1 SEHNR and CDR2 FQNEAQ (reference sequence).

Note on this clonotype: It may be a read error: a sequence one base away is much more abundant. The CDR3 region is CAGRIRAQETQYF. The CDR3 DNA follows: TGTGCCGGCAGGATCAGGGCGCAAGAGACCCAGTACTTC. The gene calls are TRBV28 and TRBJ2-5; possible D gene TRBD1, 5 bases. This CDR3 is built from 13 residues. Germline loops: CDR1 MDHEN, CDR2 SYDVKM.

This clonotype was seen at least ten times. The chain is built from TRBV27 and TRBJ1-1; D is perhaps TRBD1 (6 bases). The V end lost 2 bases, the J end lost 11 bases, and 15 bases lay between the germline ends. Looked up from germline, CDR1 is MNHEY and CDR2 is SMNVEV (reference sequence). This CDR3 has 13 amino acids. The CDR3 region has the DNA TGTGCCAGCAGTTTAACCGTAACAGGGTACGCTTTCTTT. Its translation is CASSLTVTGYAFF.

Only a few counts were recorded for this clonotype. This may stem from a read error, because a much larger clone lies one nucleotide away. This sequence joins TRBV28 and TRBJ2-7; D might be TRBD2 (5 bases). CDR3 length equals 15 residues. Deletions cut 4 bases from V and 3 bases from J, with 16 bases between. The germline CDR1 and CDR2 sequences are MDHEN and SYDVKM. CDR3 nucleotide sequence: TGTGCCAGCAGTTCCTTAGCCAGCGGTGACTACGAGCAGTACTTC. It specifies CASSSLASGDYEQYF. The variable domain in full, with the rest retrieved from reference TRBV28 and TRBJ2-7, is DVKVTQSSRYLVKRTGEKVFLECVQDMDHENMFWYRQDPGLGLRLIYFSYDVKMKEKGDIPEGYSVSREKKERFSLILESASTNQTSMYLCASSSLASGDYEQYFGPGTRLTVT.